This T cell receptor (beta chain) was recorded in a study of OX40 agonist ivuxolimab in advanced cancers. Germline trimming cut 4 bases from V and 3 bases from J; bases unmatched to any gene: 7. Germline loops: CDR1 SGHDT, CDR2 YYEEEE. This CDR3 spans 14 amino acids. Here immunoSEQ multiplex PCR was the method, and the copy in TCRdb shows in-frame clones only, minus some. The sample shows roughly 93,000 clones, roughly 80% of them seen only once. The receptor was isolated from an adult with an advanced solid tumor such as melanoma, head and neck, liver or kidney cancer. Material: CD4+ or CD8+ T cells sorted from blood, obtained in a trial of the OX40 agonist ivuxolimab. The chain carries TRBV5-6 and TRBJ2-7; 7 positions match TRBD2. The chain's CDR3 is CASSDTSVNYEQYF. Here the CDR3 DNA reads TGTGCCAGCAGCGACACTAGCGTCAACTACGAGCAGTACTTC.